These 18 T cell receptor beta chains originate from one sample sequenced in a study of Ad26.COV2.S vaccination and SARS-CoV-2 variants. Clones were read by immunoSEQ multiplex PCR, and TCRdb kept only the in-frame ones, dropping some. The sample records approximately 300,000 clones, around four fifths being singletons. Stated treatment: approximately 18 received Ad26.COV2.S at low or high dose, single or two shots; five or six received placebo; per-sample allocation not given. Collection of the samples took place on day 63 after the first injection of vaccine or placebo. The source was peripheral blood, collected in a trial of Ad26.COV2.S vaccine versus placebo. Receptors were obtained from a person between 18 and 65 years old who received the Ad26.COV2.S COVID-19 vaccine or a placebo.

The chain is built from TRBV3-1 (or the pseudogene TRBV3-2) and TRBJ2-1; D is uncertain. V was cut by 0 bases and J by 7 bases, with 10 bases left in between. This CDR3 has 14 amino acids. CDR1 and CDR2 from the germline V gene are LGHDT and YNNKEL (reference sequence). The DNA for the CDR3 is TGTGCCAGCAGCCAAGAAGTAAGGTCGAATGAGCAGTTCTTC. It translates to CASSQEVRSNEQFF.

The chain combines TRBV11-1 with TRBJ1-1; possible D gene TRBD1, 6 bases. Trimming pared 5 bases from V and 5 bases from J, leaving 18 bases between. CDR3 length: 15 residues. Germline CDR1 is SGHAT and CDR2 is FQDESV (reference sequence). The CDR3 DNA follows: TGTGCCAGCAGCCCAAACATCTTCAGGGGAACTGAAGCTTTCTTT. Protein product: CASSPNIFRGTEAFF.

V gene TRBV28 combines with J gene TRBJ2-7; D possibly corresponds to TRBD1 (6 bases). Germline V lookup: CDR1 MDHEN, CDR2 SYDVKM. Trimming stripped 4 bases from V and 6 bases from J, with 13 bases between. This CDR3 is built from 13 residues. The CDR3 DNA reads TGTGCCAGCAGTTACGGGACACAAAGCGAGCAGTACTTC. Translation: CASSYGTQSEQYF.

The genes are TRBV5-6 and TRBJ2-7, with D possibly TRBD2 on 5 matching bases. The CDR3 runs to 14 residues. V was cut by 3 bases and J by 0 bases, with 10 bases left in between. Germline CDR1 SGHDT, CDR2 YYEEEE. The CDR3 loop is CASSWAGSSYEQYF. CDR3 coding DNA: TGTGCCAGCAGCTGGGCGGGCTCCTCCTACGAGCAGTACTTC.

This clone showed up just once. The chain employs TRBV12-3 or TRBV12-4 and TRBJ2-7; no clear D gene. The V and J ends lost 4 bases and 6 bases respectively, with 13 bases between them. The length of the CDR3 is 13 residues. The CDR3, as DNA: TGTGCCAGCAGTTCCCTTATCGGGCTCGAGCAGTACTTC. Encoded protein: CASSSLIGLEQYF.

This chain uses TRBV28 with TRBJ2-5, with D maybe TRBD1 (5 bases). The germline CDR1 and CDR2 sequences are MDHEN and SYDVKM. The CDR3 runs 13 residues. Trimming took off 5 bases at V and 1 base at J, with 8 bases between the two ends. The CDR3 coding sequence is TGTGCCAGCAGTCGACAGCTCCAAGAGACCCAGTACTTC. This translates into CASSRQLQETQYF.

Concerning this clone: Other DNA sequences from this sample encode an identical CDR3 as well. The chain employs TRBV18 and TRBJ2-5; the D gene could be TRBD1 or TRBD2 (6 bases each). The CDR3 is 13 residues long. V lost 3 bases, J lost 5 bases, and 10 bases lay in between. CDR1 is KGHSH and CDR2 is LQKENI in the germline V gene. The CDR3: CASSPLGGETQYF. DNA of the CDR3: TGTGCCAGCTCACCCCTAGGGGGGGAGACCCAGTACTTC.

The chain links TRBV6-1 to TRBJ1-5, with 7 bases identical to TRBD1. Germline lookup yields CDR1 MNHNS and CDR2 SASEGT. The junction had 10 bases not matched to a gene; V was cut back by 1 base and J by 7 bases. The CDR3 spans 16 residues. In nucleotides, the CDR3 is TGTGCCAGCAGTGAAGAGGCAGGGGGTTCGGGGCAGCCCCAGCATTTT. Amino acids: CASSEEAGGSGQPQHF.

The chain uses TRBV28 and TRBJ1-5; D may be TRBD1 (6 bases). In germline, CDR1 is MDHEN, CDR2 SYDVKM. The CDR3 sequence is 14 residues long. The V end was cut by 3 bases, the J end by 6 bases, with 12 bases between. The CDR3 region has the DNA TGTGCCAGCAGTTTGGACAGAGGGGGTCAGCCCCAGCATTTT. Translated: CASSLDRGGQPQHF.

CDR3 amino acids: CASSSGTGGFSNQPQHF. The CDR3 nucleotides read TGTGCCAGCAGCTCCGGGACAGGGGGTTTTAGCAATCAGCCCCAGCATTTT. The V and J genes are TRBV3-1 (or the pseudogene TRBV3-2) and TRBJ1-5; 11 nucleotides align to TRBD1. The CDR3 extends over 17 amino acids. Looked up from germline, CDR1 is LGHDT and CDR2 is YNNKEL (reference sequence). V was clipped by 5 bases and J by 0 bases; unmatched bases: 6.

The rearrangement links TRBV5-1 to TRBJ2-3; 12 positions agree with TRBD2. This CDR3 has 14 residues. CDR1 is SGHRS and CDR2 is YFSETQ in the germline V gene. J was trimmed by 6 bases and V by 4 bases; bases with no gene match: 3. CDR3 loop: CASSPTSGGDTQYF. CDR3 sequence (DNA): TGCGCCAGCAGCCCAACTAGCGGGGGGGATACGCAGTATTTT. Drawing the rest from reference TRBV5-1 and TRBJ2-3, the complete variable domain is KAGVTQTPRYLIKTRGQQVTLSCSPISGHRSVSWYQQTPGQGLQFLFEYFSETQRNKGNFPGRFSGRQFSNSRSEMNVSTLELGDSALYLCASSPTSGGDTQYFGPGTRLTVL.

This clone was seen a handful of times. CDR3 protein: CASSQTRESYQPQHF. DNA for the CDR3: TGCGCCAGCAGCCAAACCCGGGAGTCCTATCAGCCCCAGCATTTT. V is TRBV4-1 and J is TRBJ1-5; D unclear. Trimming stripped 2 bases from V and 5 bases from J, with 13 bases between. Germline CDR1 reads MGHRA; CDR2 reads YSYEKL. This CDR3 region has 15 residues.

The chain uses TRBV5-1 and TRBJ2-2; D may be TRBD2 (6 bases). Trimming removed 4 bases at V and 0 bases at J, with 13 bases between. The CDR3 is 16 residues long. The V gene's germline CDR1 is SGHRS and CDR2 YFSETQ. As DNA, the CDR3 is TGCGCCAGCAGCAAAGCGGGTAATACGAACACCGGGGAGCTGTTTTTT. Translated: CASSKAGNTNTGELFF. The variable domain in full, with the rest retrieved from reference TRBV5-1 and TRBJ2-2, is KAGVTQTPRYLIKTRGQQVTLSCSPISGHRSVSWYQQTPGQGLQFLFEYFSETQRNKGNFPGRFSGRQFSNSRSEMNVSTLELGDSALYLCASSKAGNTNTGELFFGEGSRLTVL.

The CDR3 nucleotides read TGTGCCAGCAGCCAAGGACAGACCTTATTCCATGGCTACACCTTC. Its protein product is CASSQGQTLFHGYTF. The chain is built from TRBV14 and TRBJ1-2; weak D call: TRBD1 (5 bases). Germline-derived CDR1 and CDR2 are SGHDN and FVKESK. The CDR3 has 15 amino acids. V lost 1 base and J 6 bases, leaving 15 bases between the germline ends.

The rearrangement links TRBV7-9 to TRBJ1-1; TRBD1 is a possible D gene (5 bases). V was pared by 1 base and J by 0 bases, with 6 bases between. This CDR3 is 14 amino acids long. Germline values: CDR1 SEHNR, CDR2 FQNEAQ (reference sequence). CDR3 DNA: TGTGCCAGCAGCTTAGGGGGGATGAACACTGAAGCTTTCTTT. It yields the protein CASSLGGMNTEAFF.

V gene TRBV4-1 combines with J gene TRBJ2-1; D unresolved. This CDR3 comprises 14 residues. The V end was cut by 0 bases, the J end by 4 bases, with 7 bases between. The V gene's germline CDR1 is MGHRA and CDR2 YSYEKL. CDR3 amino acids: CASSQETGYNEQFF. Here the CDR3 DNA reads TGCGCCAGCAGCCAAGAGACGGGTTACAATGAGCAGTTCTTC.

The chain has TRBV5-1 and TRBJ2-5; no firm D call. Germline CDR1 is SGHRS and CDR2 is YFSETQ. V lost 2 bases to trimming and J lost 8 bases, with 13 bases between them. The CDR3 consists of 13 residues. The CDR3 coding sequence is TGCGCCAGCAGCTTACTCGACGGCAAAACCCAGTACTTC. Protein: CASSLLDGKTQYF. Drawing the rest from reference TRBV5-1 and TRBJ2-5, the complete variable domain is KAGVTQTPRYLIKTRGQQVTLSCSPISGHRSVSWYQQTPGQGLQFLFEYFSETQRNKGNFPGRFSGRQFSNSRSEMNVSTLELGDSALYLCASSLLDGKTQYFGPGTRLLVL.

This chain connects TRBV3-1 (or the pseudogene TRBV3-2) to TRBJ2-1; the D is unclear. Looked up from germline, CDR1 is LGHDT and CDR2 is YNNKEL (reference sequence). This CDR3 has 14 amino acids. Trimming took 2 bases from V and 4 from J, leaving 9 bases between them. CDR3 sequence (DNA): TGTGCCAGCAGCCAACCCGGGTCGTACAATGAGCAGTTCTTC. Protein: CASSQPGSYNEQFF.